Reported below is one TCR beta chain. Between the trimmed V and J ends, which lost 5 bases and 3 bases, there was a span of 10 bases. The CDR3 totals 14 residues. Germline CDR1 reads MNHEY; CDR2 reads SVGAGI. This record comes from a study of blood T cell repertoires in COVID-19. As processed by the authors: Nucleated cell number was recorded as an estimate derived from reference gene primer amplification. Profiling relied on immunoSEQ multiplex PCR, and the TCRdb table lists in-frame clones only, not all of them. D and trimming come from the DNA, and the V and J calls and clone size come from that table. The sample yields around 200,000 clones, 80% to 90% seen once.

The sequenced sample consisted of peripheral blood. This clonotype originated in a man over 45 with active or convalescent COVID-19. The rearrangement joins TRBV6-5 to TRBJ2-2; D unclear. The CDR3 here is CASSPKFYTGELFF. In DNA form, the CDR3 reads TGTGCCAGCAGTCCAAAATTTTACACCGGGGAGCTGTTTTTT.